This TCR beta chain was captured in a study of blood T cell repertoires in COVID-19. Looking at the study overall: Samples representing acute and convalescent COVID-19 were sourced from the United States, Italy and Spain. Sources were T cells, B-cell-depleted T cells, or PBMCs; the material itself was cDNA or gDNA.

Original processing notes: Estimation of nucleated cell counts relied on the amplification of reference gene primers. Libraries were prepared by immunoSEQ multiplex PCR; TCRdb keeps only in-frame clonotypes and omits some of them. V and J calls and clone size come straight from that table; D and trimming were deduced from the DNA. The data contain around 700,000 clones, approximately 90% of them singletons. Germline V gene sequence: CDR1 KGHDR, CDR2 SFDVKD. V gave up 3 bases and J gave up 8 bases; unmatched junction bases: 2. The CDR3 runs to 12 residues. Sequencing used peripheral blood. The origin of this receptor is a woman in her late teens or twenties with acute or convalescent COVID-19. The chain recombines TRBV24-1 with TRBJ1-1; 7 bases agree with TRBD1. For the CDR3, the DNA is TGTGCCACCAGTGATCGCAGGGGGGAAGCTTTCTTT. Translated: CATSDRRGEAFF.